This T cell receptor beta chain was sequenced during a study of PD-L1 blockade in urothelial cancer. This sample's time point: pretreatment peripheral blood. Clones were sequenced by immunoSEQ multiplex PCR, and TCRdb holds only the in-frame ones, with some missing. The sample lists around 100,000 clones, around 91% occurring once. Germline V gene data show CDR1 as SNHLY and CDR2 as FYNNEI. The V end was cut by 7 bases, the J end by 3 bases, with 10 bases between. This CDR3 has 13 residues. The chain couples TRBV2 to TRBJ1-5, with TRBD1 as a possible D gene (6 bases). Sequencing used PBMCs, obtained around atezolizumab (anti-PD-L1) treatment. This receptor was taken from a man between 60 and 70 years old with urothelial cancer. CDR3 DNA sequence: TGTGCCAGCACAGGACAGTTCAATCAGCCCCAGCATTTT. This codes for CASTGQFNQPQHF.